This T cell receptor beta chain was obtained from a study of T-cell reconstitution after alpha-beta-depleted transplantation in children (dated by TCRdb to 2016 to 2018). Broadly, across the study: T-cell immune reconstitution after TCRalphabeta/CD19-depleted allogeneic hematopoietic cell transplantation in children was quantitatively tracked in the study by means of TCR repertoire profiling.

This clonotype was recorded many times. The specificity of this receptor is unknown. Base qualities were left out, and no much larger clone turns up one base away. Reading from cysteine to phenylalanine, the CDR3 counts 15 amino acids. The CDR3 DNA has 45 bases and is translated from base 1. According to the germline V gene, CDR1 reads SGHRS and CDR2 reads YFSETQ. V drops 0 bases and J drops 5 bases, leaving 11 bases in between. Receptor amplification or capture employed PCR. The listed sequencing device is Illumina HiSeq 2500. To normalize quantification of the TCRbeta repertoire, the TCR libraries were built with molecular barcoding that relied on unique molecular identifiers. Clones were called with MiXCR by TCRdb after fastp trimmed the public reads at Q25, and only in-frame beta chains were retained. One record per CDR3 amino acid sequence lists the most common genes and DNA. The sample table holds about 540,000 distinct CDR3 sequences, of which about 17% were seen once. About 3.1% of the sample is taken by the ten largest.

The sequence joins TRBV5-1 to TRBJ1-4, with no D gene named confidently. The sequence derives from a human donor who donated a stem cell graft to a child with acute lymphoblastic leukemia. The sample consisted of PBMCs from the stem cell graft donor, taken from the stem cell graft. For the CDR3, the sequence is CASSLDGRLNEKLFF. The nucleotides read TGCGCCAGCAGCTTGGACGGACGGCTGAATGAAAAACTGTTTTTT.